The rows below give T cell receptor beta chains drawn from one sample of a study of cytomegalovirus exposure and HLA in healthy donors. The repertoire was sequenced with immunoSEQ multiplex PCR; TCRdb's copy has only in-frame clones and lacks some. The sample has 150,000 to 200,000 clones, around four fifths seen once. Sequenced sample: PBMCs. These receptors all stem from a young man in good health and CMV-seropositive. The CDR3 runs from the conserved cysteine through the conserved F or W. The D gene is left open where the match is weak. Part of the rows lack a size; the others show once, few, many or a class for expanded clones.

V	size	J	D	CDR3	DNA
TRBV7-8	-	TRBJ2-1	TRBD2	CASSHIAGGSSYNEQFF	TGTGCCAGCAGCCACATAGCGGGGGGTTCCTCCTACAATGAGCAGTTCTTC
TRBV6-1	once	TRBJ1-1	-	CASSEYPGLGTEAFF	TGTGCCAGCAGTGAGTACCCCGGACTTGGCACTGAAGCTTTCTTT
TRBV6-1	-	TRBJ2-5	-	CASSEAKEWGGLIETQYF	TGTGCCAGCAGTGAAGCGAAAGAGTGGGGGGGCTTAATAGAGACCCAGTACTTC
TRBV19	few	TRBJ2-7	TRBD2	CASSSLAGAEQYF	TGTGCCAGTAGTTCTCTAGCGGGAGCCGAGCAGTACTTC
TRBV6-1	once	TRBJ2-2	-	CASSSGGFTGELFF	TGTGCCAGCAGTAGTGGGGGGTTCACCGGGGAGCTGTTTTTT
TRBV5-8	-	TRBJ2-1	TRBD2	CASSWGGREGRFYEQFF	TGTGCCAGCAGCTGGGGGGGAAGGGAGGGCCGGTTTTACGAGCAGTTCTTC
TRBV7-3	-	TRBJ2-6	-	CASSKSGTHFSSGANVLTF	TGTGCCAGCAGCAAATCGGGTACCCATTTCAGCTCTGGGGCCAACGTCCTGACTTTC
TRBV2	few	TRBJ2-4	-	CASSEEGRGGNIQYF	TGTGCCAGCAGTGAAGAGGGCAGGGGTGGAAACATTCAGTACTTC
TRBV2	few	TRBJ2-3	-	CASSQFSGGAGDTQYF	TGTGCCAGCAGCCAATTTAGTGGGGGGGCGGGAGATACGCAGTATTTT
TRBV9	-	TRBJ2-1	-	CASSVSGVSNEQFF	TGTGCCAGCAGCGTTTCGGGGGTTTCCAATGAGCAGTTCTTC
TRBV15	few	TRBJ2-5	-	CATSRLETQYF	TGTGCCACCAGCAGACTCGAGACCCAGTACTTC
TRBV27	once	TRBJ1-2	-	CASRGEDYGYTF	TGTGCCAGCCGAGGGGAGGACTATGGCTACACCTTC
TRBV5-4	-	TRBJ2-7	TRBD1	CASSFGQGRNEQYF	TGTGCCAGCAGCTTCGGACAGGGGAGGAACGAGCAGTACTTC
TRBV6-5	-	TRBJ1-2	-	CASSEQGPGGYTF	TGTGCCAGCAGTGAGCAGGGGCCTGGTGGCTACACCTTC
TRBV9	-	TRBJ1-3	TRBD1	CASSDRSGQGSGNTIYF	TGTGCCAGCAGTGACCGCTCGGGACAGGGCTCCGGAAACACCATATATTTT
TRBV9	-	TRBJ1-2	-	CASSNLNGGYTF	TGTGCCAGCAGCAACTTAAATGGTGGCTACACCTTC
TRBV18	-	TRBJ2-7	TRBD2	CASSPGQGRTSGIYEQYF	TGTGCCAGCTCACCGGGACAGGGGAGGACTAGCGGGATCTACGAGCAGTACTTC
TRBV2	-	TRBJ1-4	TRBD1	CASSGARQGGEKLFF	TGTGCCAGCAGTGGGGCTCGACAGGGGGGTGAAAAACTGTTTTTT
TRBV4-3	-	TRBJ2-7	TRBD2	CASSQSVGGLYEQYF	TGCGCCAGCAGCCAGAGCGTGGGGGGGTTATACGAGCAGTACTTC
TRBV19	-	TRBJ2-1	TRBD2	CASSTGLAGSSLNEQFF	TGTGCCAGTAGTACCGGACTAGCGGGATCCTCGTTGAATGAGCAGTTCTTC
TRBV5-1	-	TRBJ2-5	-	CASSLAGLETQYF	TGCGCCAGCAGCTTGGCAGGACTCGAGACCCAGTACTTC
TRBV11-2	-	TRBJ2-2	-	CASSSPQGSNTGELFF	TGTGCCAGCAGCTCCCCCCAGGGGTCTAACACCGGGGAGCTGTTTTTT
TRBV18	-	TRBJ2-7	-	CASSREFRDEQYF	TGTGCCAGCTCTCGAGAGTTCAGGGACGAGCAGTACTTC
TRBV4-2	-	TRBJ1-2	-	CASTGEGYSYGYTF	TGTGCCAGCACCGGAGAGGGTTACTCCTATGGCTACACCTTC
TRBV14	-	TRBJ1-2	-	CASRPVGLGGYTF	TGTGCCAGCAGGCCAGTGGGACTGGGAGGCTACACCTTC
TRBV28	-	TRBJ1-4	-	CASSFQSPNEKLFF	TGTGCCAGCAGTTTCCAGTCTCCCAATGAAAAACTGTTTTTT
TRBV21-1	-	TRBJ2-5	-	CAGQGEETQYF	TGTGCCGGTCAGGGTGAGGAGACCCAGTACTTC
TRBV15	-	TRBJ2-1	-	CATSRDLGGGRNEQFF	TGTGCCACCAGCAGAGATCTGGGGGGGGGCCGGAATGAGCAGTTCTTC
TRBV27	-	TRBJ1-2	-	CASSLRGPGYGYTF	TGTGCCAGCAGTTTGCGGGGGCCTGGCTATGGCTACACCTTC
TRBV23-1	-	TRBJ2-2	TRBD1	CASSHSTRTGGSGELFF	TGCGCCAGCAGTCACTCCACCCGGACAGGGGGCTCCGGGGAGCTGTTTTTT
TRBV4-1	-	TRBJ2-1	TRBD2	CASSQPTSGRSYNEQFF	TGCGCCAGCAGCCAACCGACTAGCGGGAGGTCCTACAATGAGCAGTTCTTC
TRBV11-2	-	TRBJ2-5	-	CASSPVIGVQETQYF	TGTGCCAGCAGCCCGGTTATCGGGGTTCAAGAGACCCAGTACTTC
TRBV14	-	TRBJ1-2	TRBD1	CASSQTRQGLYGYTF	TGTGCCAGCAGCCAAACCAGACAGGGACTCTATGGCTACACCTTC
TRBV10-3	-	TRBJ1-1	-	CAISERGNTEAFF	TGTGCCATCAGTGAGAGGGGGAACACTGAAGCTTTCTTT
TRBV19	-	TRBJ1-2	TRBD1	CASKDRPLTNYGYTF	TGTGCCAGTAAGGACAGGCCTTTAACAAACTATGGCTACACCTTC
TRBV10-3	-	TRBJ2-7	-	CAISDPLYEQYF	TGTGCCATCAGTGACCCACTGTACGAGCAGTACTTC
TRBV11-2	-	TRBJ1-3	TRBD1	CASSHQGAVNTIYF	TGTGCCAGCAGCCACCAGGGGGCCGTAAACACCATATATTTT
TRBV7-9	-	TRBJ2-5	-	CASSFAVQETQYF	TGTGCCAGCAGCTTTGCAGTACAAGAGACCCAGTACTTC
TRBV5-8	few	TRBJ1-1	TRBD1	CASSLWLRRRGQGGPEAFF	TGTGCCAGCAGCTTGTGGCTGCGGAGGAGGGGACAGGGGGGACCTGAAGCTTTCTTT
TRBV5-4	-	TRBJ2-5	TRBD1	CASSSGQGAIRGTQYF	TGTGCCAGCAGCTCGGGACAGGGGGCTATAAGGGGGACCCAGTACTTC